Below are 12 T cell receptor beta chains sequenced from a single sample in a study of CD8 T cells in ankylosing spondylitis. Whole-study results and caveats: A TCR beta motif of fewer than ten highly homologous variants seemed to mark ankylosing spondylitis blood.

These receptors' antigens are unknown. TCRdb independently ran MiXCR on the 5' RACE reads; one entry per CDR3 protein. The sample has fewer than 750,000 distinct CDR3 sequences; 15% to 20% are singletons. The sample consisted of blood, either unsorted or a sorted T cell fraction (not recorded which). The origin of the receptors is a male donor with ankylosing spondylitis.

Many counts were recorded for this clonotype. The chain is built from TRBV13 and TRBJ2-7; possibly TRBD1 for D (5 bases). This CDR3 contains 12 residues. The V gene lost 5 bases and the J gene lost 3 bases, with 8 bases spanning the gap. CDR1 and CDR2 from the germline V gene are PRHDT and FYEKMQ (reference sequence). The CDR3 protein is CASSLQVYEQYF. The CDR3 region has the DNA TGTGCCAGCAGCCTACAGGTCTACGAGCAGTACTTC.

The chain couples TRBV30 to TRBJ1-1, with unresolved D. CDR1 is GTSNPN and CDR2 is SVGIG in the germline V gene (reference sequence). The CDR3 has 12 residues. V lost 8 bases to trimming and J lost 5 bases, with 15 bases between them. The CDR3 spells CAGQKAETEAFF. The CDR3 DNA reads TGTGCCGGGCAGAAGGCAGAAACTGAAGCTTTCTTT. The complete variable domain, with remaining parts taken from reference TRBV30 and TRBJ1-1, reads SQTIHQWPATLVQPVGSPLSLECTVEGTSNPNLYWYRQAAGRGLQLLFYSVGIGQISSEVPQNLSASRPQDRQFILSSKKLLLSDSGFYLCAGQKAETEAFFGQGTRLTVV.

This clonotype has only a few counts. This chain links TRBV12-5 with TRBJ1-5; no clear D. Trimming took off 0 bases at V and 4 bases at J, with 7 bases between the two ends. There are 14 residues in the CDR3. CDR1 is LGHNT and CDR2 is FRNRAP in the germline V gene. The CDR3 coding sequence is TGTGCTAGTGGTTTGGTAGGGCTGAATCAGCCCCAGCATTTT. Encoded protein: CASGLVGLNQPQHF.

The CDR3 reads CSAKTSGRSTGELFF. The CDR3 nucleotides are TGCAGTGCTAAAACTAGCGGGAGGTCCACCGGGGAGCTGTTTTTT. This sequence joins TRBV20-1 and TRBJ2-2, with 12 bases matching TRBD2. The junction had 4 bases not matched to a gene; V was cut back by 4 bases and J by 4 bases. In germline, CDR1 is DFQATT, CDR2 SNEGSKA (reference sequence). The CDR3 is 15 residues long.

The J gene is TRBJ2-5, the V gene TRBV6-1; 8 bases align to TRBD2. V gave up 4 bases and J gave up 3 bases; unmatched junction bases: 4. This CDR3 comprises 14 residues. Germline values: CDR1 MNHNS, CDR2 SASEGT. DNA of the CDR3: TGTGCCAGCAGTGTCACTAGCGGAAAAGAGACCCAGTACTTC. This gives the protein CASSVTSGKETQYF.

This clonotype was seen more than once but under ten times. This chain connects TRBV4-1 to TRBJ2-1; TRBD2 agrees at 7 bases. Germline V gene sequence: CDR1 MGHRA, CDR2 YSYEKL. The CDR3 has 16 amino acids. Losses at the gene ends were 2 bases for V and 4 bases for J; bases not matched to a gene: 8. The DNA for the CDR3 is TGCGCCAGCAGCCAAACAGTCGGGACTATTTACAATGAGCAGTTCTTC. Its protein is CASSQTVGTIYNEQFF.

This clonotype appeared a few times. The CDR3 spells CASSKQTGEGYGYTF. CDR3 nucleotides: TGTGCCAGCAGTAAACAGACAGGGGAGGGGTATGGCTACACCTTC. The chain joins TRBV12-3 or TRBV12-4 to TRBJ1-2; 8 nucleotides line up with TRBD1. V trimming: 5 bases; J trimming: 5 bases; junction bases outside the gene matches: 10. The CDR3 covers 15 residues.

The CDR3 region is CASSQDKGTVPLNEQFF. CDR3 DNA sequence: TGTGCCAGCAGCCAAGATAAAGGGACTGTTCCGCTCAATGAGCAGTTCTTC. V and J are TRBV3-1 and TRBJ2-1, with D perhaps matching TRBD2 (6 bases). The CDR3 runs to 17 residues. Germline V CDR1 and CDR2: LGHDT, YNNKEL (reference sequence). V was pared by 0 bases and J by 6 bases, with 18 bases between.

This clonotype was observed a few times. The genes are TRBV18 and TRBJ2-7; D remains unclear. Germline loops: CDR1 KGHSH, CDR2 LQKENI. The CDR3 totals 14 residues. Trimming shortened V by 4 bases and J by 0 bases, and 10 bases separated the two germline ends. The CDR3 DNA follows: TGTGCCAGCTCACTATCGATAAGCTCCTACGAGCAGTACTTC. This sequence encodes CASSLSISSYEQYF.

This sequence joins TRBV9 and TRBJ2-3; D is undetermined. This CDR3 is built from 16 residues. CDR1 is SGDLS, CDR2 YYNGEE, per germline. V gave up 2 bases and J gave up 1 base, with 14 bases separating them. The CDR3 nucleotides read TGTGCCAGCAGCGTTACGGGCGGATGGCGCACAGATACGCAGTATTTT. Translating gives CASSVTGGWRTDTQYF.

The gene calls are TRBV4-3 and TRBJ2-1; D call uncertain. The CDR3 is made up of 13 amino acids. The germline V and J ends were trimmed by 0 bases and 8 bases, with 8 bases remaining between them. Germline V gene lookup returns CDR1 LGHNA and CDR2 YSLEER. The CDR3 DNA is TGCGCCAGCAGCCAAGATTTAGGTGATGAGCAGTTCTTC. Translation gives CASSQDLGDEQFF.

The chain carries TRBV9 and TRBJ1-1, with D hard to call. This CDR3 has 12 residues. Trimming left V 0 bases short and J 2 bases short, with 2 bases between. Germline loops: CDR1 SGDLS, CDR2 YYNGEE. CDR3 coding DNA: TGTGCCAGCAGCGTAGACAACACTGAAGCTTTCTTT. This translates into CASSVDNTEAFF.